The 11 T cell receptor beta chains below come from one sample, sequenced in a study of response to subunit inactivated influenza vaccine. TCRdb itself ran the RT-PCR reads through MiXCR, one entry per CDR3 protein. The sample lists a few hundred thousand distinct CDR3 sequences, 14% occurring once. This sample comprised PBMCs from blood, obtained roughly 13 days after vaccination. These receptors originate from a man aged 45 to 65 who received an inactivated influenza vaccine.

This clonotype was recorded at least ten times. V is TRBV10-3 and J is TRBJ2-5, with TRBD2 identical over 8 bases. CDR3 length: 13 amino acids. With V trimmed by 3 bases and J by 4 bases, 1 base remained unmatched. Germline V gene data show CDR1 as ENHRY and CDR2 as SYGVKD. In nucleotides, the CDR3 is TGTGCCATCAGTGATCTAGCGGGAGAGACCCAGTACTTC. Translating gives CAISDLAGETQYF.

The V gene is TRBV25-1, the J gene TRBJ1-5; D gene unclear. This CDR3 contains 14 residues. Deletions cut 2 bases from V and 6 bases from J, with 11 bases between. Germline V lookup: CDR1 MGHDK, CDR2 SYGVNS. This chain's CDR3 is CASSEVGVGQPQHF. Here the CDR3 DNA reads TGTGCCAGCAGTGAAGTCGGGGTGGGTCAGCCCCAGCATTTT. Full variable domain (remainder filled in from reference TRBV25-1 and TRBJ1-5): EADIYQTPRYLVIGTGKKITLECSQTMGHDKMYWYQQDPGMELHLIHYSYGVNSTEKGDLSSESTVSRIRTEHFPLTLESARPSHTSQYLCASSEVGVGQPQHFGDGTRLSIL.

This chain connects TRBV2 to TRBJ1-1; 9 bases are shared with TRBD1. The length of the CDR3 is 15 residues. The V and J ends lost 6 bases and 4 bases, in that order; junction bases with no gene match: 9. Looked up from germline, CDR1 is SNHLY and CDR2 is FYNNEI. The DNA for the CDR3 is TGTGCCAGCAGGTCGGACAGGGGATTTCTCACTGAAGCTTTCTTT. It is translated as CASRSDRGFLTEAFF.

This chain uses TRBV10-2 with TRBJ1-5; D not resolved. Looked up from germline, CDR1 is WSHSY and CDR2 is SAAADI. This CDR3 comprises 18 residues. V was pared by 0 bases and J by 0 bases, with 15 bases between. The CDR3 DNA follows: TGCGCCAGCAGTGAGTCTGGACCTGCCGGGTATAGCAATCAGCCCCAGCATTTT. Its translation is CASSESGPAGYSNQPQHF.

This clonotype was picked up a small number of times. V usage is TRBV6-2 or TRBV6-3 and J usage is TRBJ2-3, with D perhaps TRBD1 (5 bases). The CDR3 contains 15 residues. The V and J ends lost 2 bases and 1 base respectively, with 10 bases between them. Germline V lookup: CDR1 MNHEY, CDR2 SVGEGT. CDR3 sequence reads: CASSYVGRGTDTQYF. CDR3 nucleotides: TGTGCCAGCAGTTACGTGGGGCGCGGCACAGATACGCAGTATTTT.

The chain joins TRBV14 to TRBJ2-1; 9 bases match TRBD2. Germline assignment: CDR1 SGHDN and CDR2 FVKESK. The CDR3 length is 16 residues. With V trimmed by 4 bases and J by 3 bases, 7 bases remained unmatched. CDR3 region: CASSPWRGGLYNEQFF. CDR3 sequence (DNA): TGTGCCAGCAGCCCTTGGCGGGGGGGCCTCTACAATGAGCAGTTCTTC.

CDR3 coding DNA: TGTGCCAGCAGTTTAATTACGCGGGGTACGCAGTATTTT. Amino acid sequence: CASSLITRGTQYF. V is TRBV12-3 or TRBV12-4 and J is TRBJ2-3; maybe TRBD2 (6 bases). The CDR3 has 13 amino acids. Trimming shortened V by 2 bases and J by 8 bases, and 11 bases separated the two germline ends.

This clonotype has a handful of counts. V gene TRBV4-1 combines with J gene TRBJ1-6, with 9 bases aligning to TRBD1. The CDR3 extends over 17 amino acids. CDR1 is MGHRA and CDR2 is YSYEKL in the germline V gene. V was clipped by 1 base and J by 9 bases; unmatched bases: 10. CDR3 protein: CASSQVTGGIVSSPLHF. The CDR3 DNA reads as TGCGCCAGCAGCCAAGTTACAGGGGGCATTGTAAGTTCACCCCTCCACTTT.

Many counts were recorded for this clonotype. The rearrangement links TRBV7-9 to TRBJ2-7; 10 positions match TRBD2. CDR1 is SEHNR and CDR2 is FQNEAQ in the germline V gene (reference sequence). Trimming at V came to 3 bases and at J to 3 bases, leaving 8 bases not matched to a gene. The CDR3 covers 16 residues. CDR3 nucleotide sequence: TGTGCCAGCAGCTTCCTAGCGGGAGTGAATCTCTACGAGCAGTACTTC. It specifies CASSFLAGVNLYEQYF.

The sample holds many counts of this clonotype. This chain joins TRBV7-9 and TRBJ1-2; 8 positions agree with TRBD1. The germline V gene encodes CDR1 SEHNR and CDR2 FQNEAQ (reference sequence). Unmatched junction bases numbered 6, after V lost 5 bases and J lost 4 bases. There are 14 residues in the CDR3. CDR3: CASSPLTGAYGYTF. The CDR3 coding sequence is TGTGCCAGCAGCCCTCTGACAGGGGCCTATGGCTACACCTTC.

This clonotype came up a few times. The rearrangement joins TRBV12-3 or TRBV12-4 to TRBJ2-2; 11 bases map to TRBD2. This CDR3 has 15 residues. The V segment lost 4 bases and the J segment 6 bases; nucleotides outside the gene matches: 4. The CDR3 bases are TGTGCCAGCAGTTCGGCTAGCGGGGGGCCCGGGGAGCTGTTTTTT. Amino acids: CASSSASGGPGELFF.